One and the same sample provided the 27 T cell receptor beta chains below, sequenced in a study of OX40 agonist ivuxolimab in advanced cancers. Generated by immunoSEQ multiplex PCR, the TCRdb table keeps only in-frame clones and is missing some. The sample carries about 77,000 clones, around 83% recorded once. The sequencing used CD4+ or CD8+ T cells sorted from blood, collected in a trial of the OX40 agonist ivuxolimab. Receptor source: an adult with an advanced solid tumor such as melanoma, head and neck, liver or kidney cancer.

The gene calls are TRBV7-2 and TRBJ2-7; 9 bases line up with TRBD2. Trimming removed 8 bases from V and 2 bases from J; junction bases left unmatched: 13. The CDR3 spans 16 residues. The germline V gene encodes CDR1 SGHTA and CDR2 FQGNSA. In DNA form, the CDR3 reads TGTGCCAGCCCAAACGGGGGCGGGGGGGCCCCCTACGAGCAGTACTTC. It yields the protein CASPNGGGGAPYEQYF.

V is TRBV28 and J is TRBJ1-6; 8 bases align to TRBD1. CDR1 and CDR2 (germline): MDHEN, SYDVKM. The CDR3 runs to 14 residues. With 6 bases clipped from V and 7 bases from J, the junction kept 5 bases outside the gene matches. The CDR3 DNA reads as TGTGCCAGCAGGGGGACAGGAGGCAATTCACCCCTCCACTTT. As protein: CASRGTGGNSPLHF.

CDR3 sequence: CASRRQGDSYEQYF. The DNA of the CDR3 is TGTGCCAGCCGGAGACAGGGCGATTCCTACGAGCAGTACTTC. The chain combines TRBV28 with TRBJ2-7; TRBD1 agrees at 7 bases. The junction had 8 bases not matched to a gene; V was cut back by 8 bases and J by 1 base. CDR1 is MDHEN, CDR2 SYDVKM, per germline. The CDR3 consists of 14 residues.

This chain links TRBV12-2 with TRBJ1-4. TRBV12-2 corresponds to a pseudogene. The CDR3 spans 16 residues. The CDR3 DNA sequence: TGTGCAAGTCGCTTAGCGCAGGAGAGGTGGAATGAAAAACTGTTTTTT. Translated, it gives CASRLAQERWNEKLFF.

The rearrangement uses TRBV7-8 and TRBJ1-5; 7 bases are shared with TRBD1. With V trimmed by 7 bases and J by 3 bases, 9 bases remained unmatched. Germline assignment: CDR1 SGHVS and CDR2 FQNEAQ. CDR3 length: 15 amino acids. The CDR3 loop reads CASIPSGQINQPQHF. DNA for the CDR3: TGTGCCAGCATTCCGTCGGGACAGATCAATCAGCCCCAGCATTTT.

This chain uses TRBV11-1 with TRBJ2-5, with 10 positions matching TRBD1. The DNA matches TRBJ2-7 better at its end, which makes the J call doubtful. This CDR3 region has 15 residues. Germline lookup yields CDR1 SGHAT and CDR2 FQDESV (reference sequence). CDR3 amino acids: CASSPRDRGPYEQYF. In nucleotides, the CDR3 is TGTGCCAGCAGCCCCCGGGACAGGGGACCCTACGAGCAGTACTTC.

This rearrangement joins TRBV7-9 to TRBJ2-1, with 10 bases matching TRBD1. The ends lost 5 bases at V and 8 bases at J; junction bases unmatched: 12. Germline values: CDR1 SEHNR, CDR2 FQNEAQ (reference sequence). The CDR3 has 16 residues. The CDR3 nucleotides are TGTGCCAGCAGCATCCTAAGAGGACAGGGGGAGGATGAGCAGTTCTTC. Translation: CASSILRGQGEDEQFF.

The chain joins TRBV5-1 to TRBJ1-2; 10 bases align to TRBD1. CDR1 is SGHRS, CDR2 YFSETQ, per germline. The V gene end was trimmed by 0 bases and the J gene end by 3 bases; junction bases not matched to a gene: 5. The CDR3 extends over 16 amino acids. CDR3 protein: CASSLGGDRGYYGYTF. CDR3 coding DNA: TGCGCCAGCAGCTTGGGAGGGGACAGGGGCTACTATGGCTACACCTTC.

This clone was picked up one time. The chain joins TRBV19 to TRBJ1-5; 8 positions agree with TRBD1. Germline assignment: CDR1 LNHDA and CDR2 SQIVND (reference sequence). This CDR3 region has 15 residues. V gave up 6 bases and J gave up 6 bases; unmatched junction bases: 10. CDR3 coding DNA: TGTGCCAGTAGCCGCGGACAGGGCGGCGGTCAGCCCCAGCATTTT. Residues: CASSRGQGGGQPQHF.

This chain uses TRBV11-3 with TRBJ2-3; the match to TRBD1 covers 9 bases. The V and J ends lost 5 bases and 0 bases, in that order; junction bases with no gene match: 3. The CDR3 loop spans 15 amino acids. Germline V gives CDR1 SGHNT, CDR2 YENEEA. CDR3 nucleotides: TGTGCCAGCAGCCCGGGGACAGGGAGCACAGATACGCAGTATTTT. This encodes CASSPGTGSTDTQYF.

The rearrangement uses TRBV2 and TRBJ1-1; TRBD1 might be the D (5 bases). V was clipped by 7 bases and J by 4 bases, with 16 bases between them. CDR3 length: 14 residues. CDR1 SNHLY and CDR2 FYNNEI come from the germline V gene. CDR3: CASNGRGAGTEAFF. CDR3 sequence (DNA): TGTGCCAGCAATGGAAGGGGTGCTGGCACTGAAGCTTTCTTT. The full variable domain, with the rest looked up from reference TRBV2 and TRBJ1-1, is EPEVTQTPSHQVTQMGQEVILRCVPISNHLYFYWYRQILGQKVEFLVSFYNNEISEKSEIFDDQFSVERPDGSNFTLKIRSTKLEDSAMYFCASNGRGAGTEAFFGQGTRLTVV.

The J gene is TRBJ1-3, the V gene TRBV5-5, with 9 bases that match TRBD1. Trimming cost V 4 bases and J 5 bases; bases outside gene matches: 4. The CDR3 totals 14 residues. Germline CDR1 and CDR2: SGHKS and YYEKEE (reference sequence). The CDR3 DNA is TGTGCCAGCAGCCCTGGGACAGGGAGAAACACCATATATTTT. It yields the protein CASSPGTGRNTIYF.

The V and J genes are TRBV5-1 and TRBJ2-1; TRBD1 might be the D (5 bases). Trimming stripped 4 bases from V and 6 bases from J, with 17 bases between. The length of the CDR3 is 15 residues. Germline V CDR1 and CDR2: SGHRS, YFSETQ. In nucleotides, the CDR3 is TGCGCCAGCAGCCCTGCGGCAGGGAACGGCAATGAGCAGTTCTTC. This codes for CASSPAAGNGNEQFF.

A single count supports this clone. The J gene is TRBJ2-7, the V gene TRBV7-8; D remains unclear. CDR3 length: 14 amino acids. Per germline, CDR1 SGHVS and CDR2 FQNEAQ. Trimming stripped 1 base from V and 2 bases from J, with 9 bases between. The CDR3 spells CASSLVGITYEQYF. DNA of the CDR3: TGTGCCAGCAGCTTAGTCGGTATCACCTACGAGCAGTACTTC.

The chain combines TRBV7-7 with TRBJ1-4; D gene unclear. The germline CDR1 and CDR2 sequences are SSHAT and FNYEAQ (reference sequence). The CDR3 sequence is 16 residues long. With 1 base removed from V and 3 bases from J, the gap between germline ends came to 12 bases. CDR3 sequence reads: CASSLVRWTANEKLFF. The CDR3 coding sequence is TGTGCCAGCAGCTTAGTCCGGTGGACGGCTAATGAAAAACTGTTTTTT.

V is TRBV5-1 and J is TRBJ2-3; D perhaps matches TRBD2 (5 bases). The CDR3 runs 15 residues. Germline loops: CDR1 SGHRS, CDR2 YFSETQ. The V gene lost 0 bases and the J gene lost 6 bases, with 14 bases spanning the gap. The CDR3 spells CASSLGERRGDTQYF. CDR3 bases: TGCGCCAGCAGCTTGGGAGAGCGGCGAGGGGATACGCAGTATTTT.

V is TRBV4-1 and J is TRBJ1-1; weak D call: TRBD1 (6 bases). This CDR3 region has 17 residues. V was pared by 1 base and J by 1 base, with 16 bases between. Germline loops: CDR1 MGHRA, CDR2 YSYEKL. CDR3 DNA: TGCGCCAGCAGCCAAGGACGCCAGGGGAGGACGAACACTGAAGCTTTCTTT. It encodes CASSQGRQGRTNTEAFF.

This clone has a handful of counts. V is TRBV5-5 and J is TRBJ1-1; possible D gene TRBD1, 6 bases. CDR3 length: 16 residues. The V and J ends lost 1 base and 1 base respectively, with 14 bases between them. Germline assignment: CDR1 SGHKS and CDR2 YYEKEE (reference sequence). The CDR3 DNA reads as TGTGCCAGCAGCTTGTATTCAGGGGTAAGGAACACTGAAGCTTTCTTT. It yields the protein CASSLYSGVRNTEAFF.

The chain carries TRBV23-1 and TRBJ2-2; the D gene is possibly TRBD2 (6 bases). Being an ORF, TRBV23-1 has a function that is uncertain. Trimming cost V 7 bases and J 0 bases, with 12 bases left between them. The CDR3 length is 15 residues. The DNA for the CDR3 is TGCGCCAGCACCCAGGGAGGTACGAACACCGGGGAGCTGTTTTTT. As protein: CASTQGGTNTGELFF.

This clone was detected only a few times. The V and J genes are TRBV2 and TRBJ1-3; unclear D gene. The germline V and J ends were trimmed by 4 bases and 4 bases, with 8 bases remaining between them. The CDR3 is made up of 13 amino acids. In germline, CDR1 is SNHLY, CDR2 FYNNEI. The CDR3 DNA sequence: TGTGCCAGCAGTGTGGATTACGGAAACACCATATATTTT. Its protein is CASSVDYGNTIYF.

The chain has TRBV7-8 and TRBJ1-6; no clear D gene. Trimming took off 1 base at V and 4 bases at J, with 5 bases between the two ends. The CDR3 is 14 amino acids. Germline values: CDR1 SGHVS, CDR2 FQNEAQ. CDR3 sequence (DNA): TGTGCCAGCAGCTTAGTGGGTTATAATTCACCCCTCCACTTT. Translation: CASSLVGYNSPLHF.

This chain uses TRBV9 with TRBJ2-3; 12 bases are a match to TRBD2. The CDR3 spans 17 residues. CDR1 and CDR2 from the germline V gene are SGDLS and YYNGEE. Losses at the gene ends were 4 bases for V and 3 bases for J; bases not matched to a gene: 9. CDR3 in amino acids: CASSLPPTSGGTDTQYF. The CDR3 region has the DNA TGTGCCAGCAGCCTCCCACCGACTAGCGGGGGTACAGATACGCAGTATTTT.

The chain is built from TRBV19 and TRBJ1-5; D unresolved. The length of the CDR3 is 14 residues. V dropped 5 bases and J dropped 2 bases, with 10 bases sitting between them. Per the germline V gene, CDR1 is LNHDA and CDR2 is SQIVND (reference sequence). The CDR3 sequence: CASSPWTGNQPQHF. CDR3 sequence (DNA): TGTGCCAGTAGTCCCTGGACGGGCAATCAGCCCCAGCATTTT.

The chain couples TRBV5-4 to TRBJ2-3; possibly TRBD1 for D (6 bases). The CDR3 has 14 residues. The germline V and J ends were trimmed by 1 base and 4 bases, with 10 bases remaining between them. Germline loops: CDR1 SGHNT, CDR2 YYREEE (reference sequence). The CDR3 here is CASSLRTEADTQYF. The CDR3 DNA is TGTGCCAGCAGCTTGAGGACAGAGGCAGATACGCAGTATTTT.

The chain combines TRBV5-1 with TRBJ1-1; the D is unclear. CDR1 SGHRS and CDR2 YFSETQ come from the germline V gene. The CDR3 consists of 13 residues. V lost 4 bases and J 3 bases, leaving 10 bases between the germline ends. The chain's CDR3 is CASSVPPDTEAFF. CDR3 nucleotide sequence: TGCGCCAGCAGCGTCCCGCCGGACACTGAAGCTTTCTTT.

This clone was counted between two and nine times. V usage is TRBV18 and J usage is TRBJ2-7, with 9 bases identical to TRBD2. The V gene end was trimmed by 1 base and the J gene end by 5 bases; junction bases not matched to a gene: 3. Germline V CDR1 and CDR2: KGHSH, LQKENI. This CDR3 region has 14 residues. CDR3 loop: CASSPLGLANEQYF. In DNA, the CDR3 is TGTGCCAGCTCACCACTCGGACTAGCGAACGAGCAGTACTTC.

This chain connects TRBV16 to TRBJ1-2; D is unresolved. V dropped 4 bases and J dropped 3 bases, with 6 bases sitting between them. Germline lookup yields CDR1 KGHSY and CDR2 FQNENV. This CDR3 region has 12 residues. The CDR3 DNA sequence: TGTGCCAGCAGCCCGACACACTATGGCTACACCTTC. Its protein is CASSPTHYGYTF. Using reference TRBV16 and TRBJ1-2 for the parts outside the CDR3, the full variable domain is GEEVAQTPKHLVRGEGQKAKLYCAPIKGHSYVFWYQQVLKNEFKFLISFQNENVFDETGMPKERFSAKCLPNSPCSLEIQATKLEDSAVYFCASSPTHYGYTFGSGTRLTVV.